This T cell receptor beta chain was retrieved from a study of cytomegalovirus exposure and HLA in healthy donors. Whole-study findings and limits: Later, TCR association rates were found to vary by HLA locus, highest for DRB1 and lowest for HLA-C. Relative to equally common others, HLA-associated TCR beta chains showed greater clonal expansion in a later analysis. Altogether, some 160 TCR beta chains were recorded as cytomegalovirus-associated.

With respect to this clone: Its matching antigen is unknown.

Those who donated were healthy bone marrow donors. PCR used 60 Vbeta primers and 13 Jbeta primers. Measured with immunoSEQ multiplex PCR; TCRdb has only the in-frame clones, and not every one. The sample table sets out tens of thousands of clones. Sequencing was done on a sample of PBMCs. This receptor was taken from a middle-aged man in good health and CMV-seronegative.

This CDR3 is CASSRHSGRGPETQYF. The CDR3 region has the DNA TGTGCCAGCAGCCGTCATAGCGGGAGGGGTCCAGAGACCCAGTACTTC. The V and J genes are TRBV7-2 and TRBJ2-5, with 11 positions matching TRBD2. CDR3 length: 16 residues. The V gene's germline CDR1 is SGHTA and CDR2 FQGNSA. The junction had 9 bases not matched to a gene; V was cut back by 5 bases and J by 4 bases.